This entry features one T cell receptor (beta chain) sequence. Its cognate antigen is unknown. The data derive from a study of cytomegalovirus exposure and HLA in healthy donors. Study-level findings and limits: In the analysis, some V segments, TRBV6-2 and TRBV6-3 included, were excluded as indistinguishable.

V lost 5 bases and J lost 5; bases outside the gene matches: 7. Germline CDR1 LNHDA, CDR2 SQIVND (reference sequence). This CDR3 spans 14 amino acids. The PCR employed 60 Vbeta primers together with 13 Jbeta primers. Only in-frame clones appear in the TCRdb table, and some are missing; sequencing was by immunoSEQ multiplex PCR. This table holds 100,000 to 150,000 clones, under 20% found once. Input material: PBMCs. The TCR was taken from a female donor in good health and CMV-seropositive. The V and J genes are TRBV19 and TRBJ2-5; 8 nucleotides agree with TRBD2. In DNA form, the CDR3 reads TGTGCCAGTAGTCGGGAGGGCCTGGGGGAGACCCAGTACTTC. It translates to CASSREGLGETQYF.